Listed below are T cell receptor beta chains from one sample, sequenced in a study of T-cell reconstitution after alpha-beta-depleted transplantation in children. TCRdb used MiXCR to reprocess the PCR reads, holding one entry per CDR3 protein. The table has fewer than 400,000 distinct CDR3 sequences, approximately 23% seen once. The input for sequencing was PBMCs, mostly from graft donor cells, taken 180 days after TCRalphabeta/CD19-depleted stem cell transplant. The receptors stem from a male patient between 5 and 17 years old who had a stem cell transplant for acute lymphoblastic leukemia, so the T cells may come from the graft donor. The CDR3 runs from the conserved cysteine through the conserved F or W. Fields, in order: V gene, J gene, D gene, clone size, CDR3 DNA, CDR3 protein. A D gene is named only where the DNA matches it firmly. Clone size appears in some rows only: once, few, many, or a class for an expanded clone.

TRBV12-3/TRBV12-4	TRBJ2-7	TRBD2	few	TGTGCCAGCACCCCGACTAGCGGGGCCTACGAGCAGTACTTC	CASTPTSGAYEQYF
TRBV20-1	TRBJ2-7	.	.	TGCAGTGCTCACACCCTCCATGGGGGACCTGGCCTAATCTCCTACGAGCAGTACTTC	CSAHTLHGGPGLISYEQYF
TRBV5-1	TRBJ1-3	.	.	TGCGCCAGCAGCTTGTTTCCGGGGTACGGAAACACCATATATTTT	CASSLFPGYGNTIYF
TRBV7-3	TRBJ1-4	.	few	TGTGCCAGCAGCTCGGGGTGGGGTGAAAAACTGTTTTTT	CASSSGWGEKLFF
TRBV27	TRBJ1-1	.	few	TGTGCCAGTGGAAGCGGAGTGAACACTGAAGCTTTCTTT	CASGSGVNTEAFF
TRBV5-1	TRBJ2-5	TRBD2	.	TGCGCCAGCAGCCCGCGGTCTCATCTCCCGGGAGGCCAGTACTTC	CASSPRSHLPGGQYF
TRBV7-9	TRBJ1-5	TRBD1	.	TGTGCCAGCAGCTTATCAGGACAGGGGTCCTATCAGCCCCAGCATTTT	CASSLSGQGSYQPQHF
TRBV6-1	TRBJ2-3	TRBD2	few	TGTGCCAGCAGACCGGGACTAGCGGGCCGCACAGATACGCAGTATTTT	CASRPGLAGRTDTQYF
TRBV20-1	TRBJ2-7	TRBD1	few	TGCAGTGCCCCCCGTAGACAGGGGGCCACTACCGAGCAGTACTTC	CSAPRRQGATTEQYF
TRBV10-1	TRBJ2-5	.	.	TGCGCCAGCAGTGATAACAGGGTAAATGAGACCCAGTACTTC	CASSDNRVNETQYF
TRBV20-1	TRBJ2-1	.	.	TGCAGTGCCACAAAGGTCGACGGTGAGCAGTTCTTC	CSATKVDGEQFF
TRBV5-1	TRBJ2-7	TRBD2	.	TGCGCCAGCAGCCCACCTAGCGGGAGCGGCTACGAGCAGTACTTC	CASSPPSGSGYEQYF
TRBV20-1	TRBJ2-1	.	.	TGCAGTGCTAGGGACTACCTAGCCGACAATGAGCAGTTCTTC	CSARDYLADNEQFF
TRBV6-5	TRBJ1-2	.	many	TGTGCCAGCAGTTATCAGGGGTTCTATGGCTACACCTTC	CASSYQGFYGYTF
TRBV20-1	TRBJ2-2	TRBD1	few	TGCAGTGCGCCCACCCGGGACAGGGGGCCCGGGGAGCTGTTTTTT	CSAPTRDRGPGELFF
TRBV20-1	TRBJ2-2	.	few	TGCAGTGCTAGAGCGTGGGGCTACGGCGGGGAGCTGTTTTTT	CSARAWGYGGELFF
TRBV11-2	TRBJ2-5	TRBD1	few	TGTGCCAGCAGCTACAGGGGGATGGGATTGGGGCAAGTGGAGACCCAGTACTTC	CASSYRGMGLGQVETQYF
TRBV5-1	TRBJ2-1	.	many	TGCGCCAGCAGCTTGGGATGGGGTGATGGGCAGTTCTTC	CASSLGWGDGQFF
TRBV7-2	TRBJ2-7	TRBD2	few	TGTGCCAGCAGCTTAGGACTAGCGTACTCCTACGAGCAGTACTTC	CASSLGLAYSYEQYF
TRBV9	TRBJ2-3	.	.	TGTGCCAGCAGCGCCTACGTAGATACGCAGTATTTT	CASSAYVDTQYF
TRBV7-9	TRBJ1-4	.	once	TGTGCCAGCAGCCACCGTCGGTGGGGGAACCCGAATGAAAAACTGTTTTTT	CASSHRRWGNPNEKLFF
TRBV5-1	TRBJ2-4	TRBD2	.	TGCGCCAGCAGCATGGCGGGAGAGGGAAACATTCAGTACTTC	CASSMAGEGNIQYF
TRBV15	TRBJ1-1	TRBD1	few	TGTGCCACCAGCAGAGATTGGGCAGGGGGCGCGTCGGACACTGAAGCTTTCTTT	CATSRDWAGGASDTEAFF
TRBV12-3/TRBV12-4	TRBJ2-7	TRBD1	.	TGTGCCAGCAGTTTAGGAGCTGGACAGGGCGAGCAGTACTTC	CASSLGAGQGEQYF
TRBV6-4	TRBJ1-1	.	.	TGTGCCAGCAGTGAGGCAGACTACACTGAAGCTTTCTTT	CASSEADYTEAFF
TRBV5-1	TRBJ2-3	.	.	TGCGCCAGCAGCTTTGGCGGCTCTAGCACAGATACGCAGTATTTT	CASSFGGSSTDTQYF
TRBV12-3/TRBV12-4	TRBJ2-2	.	few	TGTGCCAGCAGACGCGCGGGACTCTCTAACACCGGGGAGCTGTTTTTT	CASRRAGLSNTGELFF
TRBV3-1	TRBJ2-1	TRBD2	.	TGTGCCAGCAGCCAAGATACTAGCGGGAATGGCTATGAGCAGTTCTTC	CASSQDTSGNGYEQFF
TRBV4-1	TRBJ1-2	.	few	TGCGCCAGCAGCCAAGAATGGGGGAATGGCTACACCTTC	CASSQEWGNGYTF
TRBV4-2	TRBJ2-3	.	few	TGTGCCAGCAGCCAAGACCTGTTCCGGGATACGCAGTATTTT	CASSQDLFRDTQYF
TRBV24-1	TRBJ1-1	TRBD1	few	TGTGCCACCAGTGATTGGGGGGACAGGGGCTACACTGAAGCTTTCTTT	CATSDWGDRGYTEAFF
TRBV4-2	TRBJ2-7	.	.	TGTGCCAGCAGCCAGGGCCGAAATGTCCGCGGCTACGAGCAGTACTTC	CASSQGRNVRGYEQYF
TRBV24-1	TRBJ2-1	.	few	TGTGCCACCAGTGATTTGGTCGATGAGCAGTTCTTC	CATSDLVDEQFF
TRBV5-1	TRBJ2-7	TRBD1	.	TGCGCCAGCAGCTCCCGGGACAGGGCCGTCTACGAGCAGTACTTC	CASSSRDRAVYEQYF
TRBV14	TRBJ2-7	.	.	TGTGCCAGCAGCCAAGACAGGAGAGGGGGGCGAGGCGAGCAGTACTTC	CASSQDRRGGRGEQYF
TRBV10-3	TRBJ2-5	TRBD1	few	TGTGCCATCAGTGAACAGGGGCGGTACGGAGAGACCCAGTACTTC	CAISEQGRYGETQYF
TRBV4-1	TRBJ2-7	TRBD2	.	TGCGCCAGCAGCCCGCACCTAGCGGGAGGAAACTACGAGCAGTACTTC	CASSPHLAGGNYEQYF
TRBV6-2/TRBV6-3	TRBJ2-1	.	few	TGTGCCAGCAGTTCCCTGTGGTACAATGAGCAGTTCTTC	CASSSLWYNEQFF
TRBV4-2	TRBJ2-3	TRBD2	.	TGTGCCAGCAGCCAAGAGGGACTAGCAACGGATACGCAGTATTTT	CASSQEGLATDTQYF
TRBV28	TRBJ1-3	.	once	TGTGCCAGCACCCCAGGGAGAGGGCTCTCTGGAAACACCATATATTTT	CASTPGRGLSGNTIYF
TRBV9	TRBJ2-5	TRBD2	few	TGTGCCAGCAGCGTACGTCTAGCGGGGGAGACCCAGTACTTC	CASSVRLAGETQYF
TRBV5-6	TRBJ2-3	.	few	TGTGCCAGCAGCTTGGCCGGGCGATCGCTAGCTAGCACAGATACGCAGTATTTT	CASSLAGRSLASTDTQYF
TRBV4-1	TRBJ2-2	.	few	TGCGCCAGCAGCCAAGTAACCCCCTATTCAGCAGGGGAGGGCTCCGGGGAGCTGTTTTTT	CASSQVTPYSAGEGSGELFF
TRBV20-1	TRBJ2-7	TRBD2	few	TGCAGTGCCACCCTGATCGCTAGCGGGAGCGGTCGCGAGCAGTACTTC	CSATLIASGSGREQYF
TRBV20-1	TRBJ2-7	TRBD2	.	TGCGGACTAGCGGGAGGCCAGAGCTACGAGCAGTACTTC	CGLAGGQSYEQYF
TRBV5-1	TRBJ1-1	.	.	TGCGCCAGCAGCAGCGCCGGTAGGGCTTTCTTT	CASSSAGRAFF
TRBV5-1	TRBJ1-3	.	.	TGCGCCAGCAGCTTGGGAGCAGGGGCAGACACCATATATTTT	CASSLGAGADTIYF
TRBV10-2	TRBJ2-4	.	few	TGCGCCAGCAGTGTCCTTGACATTCAGTACTTC	CASSVLDIQYF
TRBV15	TRBJ2-1	.	.	TGTGCCACCAGCAGATCCCCAACTGGACCTACAAAAGAGCAGTTCTTC	CATSRSPTGPTKEQFF
TRBV5-1	TRBJ2-7	TRBD2	.	TGCGCCAGCAGCTTGTGGGGACGGATGCGGGAGCGTCCGGTCGAGCAGTACTTC	CASSLWGRMRERPVEQYF
TRBV20-1	TRBJ1-6	TRBD1	few	TGCAGTGCTAGAGATCGATTTGGGACAGGGGCCCTCCACTTT	CSARDRFGTGALHF
TRBV28	TRBJ2-7	.	few	TGTGCCAGCAGACAACGTCCAGGGAGCTCCTACGAGCAGTACTTC	CASRQRPGSSYEQYF
TRBV20-1	TRBJ2-3	TRBD2	few	TGCAGTGCTCCACTAGCGGGGGGCAATACGCAGTATTTT	CSAPLAGGNTQYF
TRBV7-6	TRBJ2-5	TRBD2	.	TGTGCCAGCAGCTTTAGCGGGGTCACTTTAGAGACCCAGTACTTC	CASSFSGVTLETQYF
TRBV5-1	TRBJ2-4	.	.	TGCGCCAGCATCCCAGCGGGGACACGTAACTTC	CASIPAGTRNF
TRBV18	TRBJ2-3	TRBD2	.	TGTGCCAGCTCCCACGGGACTAGCGGGAGGACAGATACGCAGTATTTT	CASSHGTSGRTDTQYF
TRBV7-9	TRBJ2-7	.	.	TGTGCCAGCAGCCCGCGGGACTTCCGGGGAGGCTCCTACGAGCAGTACTTC	CASSPRDFRGGSYEQYF
TRBV12-3/TRBV12-4	TRBJ1-4	TRBD1	.	TGTGCCAGCAGTCAACAGGGGGCGTATGAAAAACTGTTTTTT	CASSQQGAYEKLFF
TRBV7-9	TRBJ2-1	TRBD2	.	TGTGCCAGCAGCTCGAGCGGGACTCCCTACAATGAGCAGTTCTTC	CASSSSGTPYNEQFF